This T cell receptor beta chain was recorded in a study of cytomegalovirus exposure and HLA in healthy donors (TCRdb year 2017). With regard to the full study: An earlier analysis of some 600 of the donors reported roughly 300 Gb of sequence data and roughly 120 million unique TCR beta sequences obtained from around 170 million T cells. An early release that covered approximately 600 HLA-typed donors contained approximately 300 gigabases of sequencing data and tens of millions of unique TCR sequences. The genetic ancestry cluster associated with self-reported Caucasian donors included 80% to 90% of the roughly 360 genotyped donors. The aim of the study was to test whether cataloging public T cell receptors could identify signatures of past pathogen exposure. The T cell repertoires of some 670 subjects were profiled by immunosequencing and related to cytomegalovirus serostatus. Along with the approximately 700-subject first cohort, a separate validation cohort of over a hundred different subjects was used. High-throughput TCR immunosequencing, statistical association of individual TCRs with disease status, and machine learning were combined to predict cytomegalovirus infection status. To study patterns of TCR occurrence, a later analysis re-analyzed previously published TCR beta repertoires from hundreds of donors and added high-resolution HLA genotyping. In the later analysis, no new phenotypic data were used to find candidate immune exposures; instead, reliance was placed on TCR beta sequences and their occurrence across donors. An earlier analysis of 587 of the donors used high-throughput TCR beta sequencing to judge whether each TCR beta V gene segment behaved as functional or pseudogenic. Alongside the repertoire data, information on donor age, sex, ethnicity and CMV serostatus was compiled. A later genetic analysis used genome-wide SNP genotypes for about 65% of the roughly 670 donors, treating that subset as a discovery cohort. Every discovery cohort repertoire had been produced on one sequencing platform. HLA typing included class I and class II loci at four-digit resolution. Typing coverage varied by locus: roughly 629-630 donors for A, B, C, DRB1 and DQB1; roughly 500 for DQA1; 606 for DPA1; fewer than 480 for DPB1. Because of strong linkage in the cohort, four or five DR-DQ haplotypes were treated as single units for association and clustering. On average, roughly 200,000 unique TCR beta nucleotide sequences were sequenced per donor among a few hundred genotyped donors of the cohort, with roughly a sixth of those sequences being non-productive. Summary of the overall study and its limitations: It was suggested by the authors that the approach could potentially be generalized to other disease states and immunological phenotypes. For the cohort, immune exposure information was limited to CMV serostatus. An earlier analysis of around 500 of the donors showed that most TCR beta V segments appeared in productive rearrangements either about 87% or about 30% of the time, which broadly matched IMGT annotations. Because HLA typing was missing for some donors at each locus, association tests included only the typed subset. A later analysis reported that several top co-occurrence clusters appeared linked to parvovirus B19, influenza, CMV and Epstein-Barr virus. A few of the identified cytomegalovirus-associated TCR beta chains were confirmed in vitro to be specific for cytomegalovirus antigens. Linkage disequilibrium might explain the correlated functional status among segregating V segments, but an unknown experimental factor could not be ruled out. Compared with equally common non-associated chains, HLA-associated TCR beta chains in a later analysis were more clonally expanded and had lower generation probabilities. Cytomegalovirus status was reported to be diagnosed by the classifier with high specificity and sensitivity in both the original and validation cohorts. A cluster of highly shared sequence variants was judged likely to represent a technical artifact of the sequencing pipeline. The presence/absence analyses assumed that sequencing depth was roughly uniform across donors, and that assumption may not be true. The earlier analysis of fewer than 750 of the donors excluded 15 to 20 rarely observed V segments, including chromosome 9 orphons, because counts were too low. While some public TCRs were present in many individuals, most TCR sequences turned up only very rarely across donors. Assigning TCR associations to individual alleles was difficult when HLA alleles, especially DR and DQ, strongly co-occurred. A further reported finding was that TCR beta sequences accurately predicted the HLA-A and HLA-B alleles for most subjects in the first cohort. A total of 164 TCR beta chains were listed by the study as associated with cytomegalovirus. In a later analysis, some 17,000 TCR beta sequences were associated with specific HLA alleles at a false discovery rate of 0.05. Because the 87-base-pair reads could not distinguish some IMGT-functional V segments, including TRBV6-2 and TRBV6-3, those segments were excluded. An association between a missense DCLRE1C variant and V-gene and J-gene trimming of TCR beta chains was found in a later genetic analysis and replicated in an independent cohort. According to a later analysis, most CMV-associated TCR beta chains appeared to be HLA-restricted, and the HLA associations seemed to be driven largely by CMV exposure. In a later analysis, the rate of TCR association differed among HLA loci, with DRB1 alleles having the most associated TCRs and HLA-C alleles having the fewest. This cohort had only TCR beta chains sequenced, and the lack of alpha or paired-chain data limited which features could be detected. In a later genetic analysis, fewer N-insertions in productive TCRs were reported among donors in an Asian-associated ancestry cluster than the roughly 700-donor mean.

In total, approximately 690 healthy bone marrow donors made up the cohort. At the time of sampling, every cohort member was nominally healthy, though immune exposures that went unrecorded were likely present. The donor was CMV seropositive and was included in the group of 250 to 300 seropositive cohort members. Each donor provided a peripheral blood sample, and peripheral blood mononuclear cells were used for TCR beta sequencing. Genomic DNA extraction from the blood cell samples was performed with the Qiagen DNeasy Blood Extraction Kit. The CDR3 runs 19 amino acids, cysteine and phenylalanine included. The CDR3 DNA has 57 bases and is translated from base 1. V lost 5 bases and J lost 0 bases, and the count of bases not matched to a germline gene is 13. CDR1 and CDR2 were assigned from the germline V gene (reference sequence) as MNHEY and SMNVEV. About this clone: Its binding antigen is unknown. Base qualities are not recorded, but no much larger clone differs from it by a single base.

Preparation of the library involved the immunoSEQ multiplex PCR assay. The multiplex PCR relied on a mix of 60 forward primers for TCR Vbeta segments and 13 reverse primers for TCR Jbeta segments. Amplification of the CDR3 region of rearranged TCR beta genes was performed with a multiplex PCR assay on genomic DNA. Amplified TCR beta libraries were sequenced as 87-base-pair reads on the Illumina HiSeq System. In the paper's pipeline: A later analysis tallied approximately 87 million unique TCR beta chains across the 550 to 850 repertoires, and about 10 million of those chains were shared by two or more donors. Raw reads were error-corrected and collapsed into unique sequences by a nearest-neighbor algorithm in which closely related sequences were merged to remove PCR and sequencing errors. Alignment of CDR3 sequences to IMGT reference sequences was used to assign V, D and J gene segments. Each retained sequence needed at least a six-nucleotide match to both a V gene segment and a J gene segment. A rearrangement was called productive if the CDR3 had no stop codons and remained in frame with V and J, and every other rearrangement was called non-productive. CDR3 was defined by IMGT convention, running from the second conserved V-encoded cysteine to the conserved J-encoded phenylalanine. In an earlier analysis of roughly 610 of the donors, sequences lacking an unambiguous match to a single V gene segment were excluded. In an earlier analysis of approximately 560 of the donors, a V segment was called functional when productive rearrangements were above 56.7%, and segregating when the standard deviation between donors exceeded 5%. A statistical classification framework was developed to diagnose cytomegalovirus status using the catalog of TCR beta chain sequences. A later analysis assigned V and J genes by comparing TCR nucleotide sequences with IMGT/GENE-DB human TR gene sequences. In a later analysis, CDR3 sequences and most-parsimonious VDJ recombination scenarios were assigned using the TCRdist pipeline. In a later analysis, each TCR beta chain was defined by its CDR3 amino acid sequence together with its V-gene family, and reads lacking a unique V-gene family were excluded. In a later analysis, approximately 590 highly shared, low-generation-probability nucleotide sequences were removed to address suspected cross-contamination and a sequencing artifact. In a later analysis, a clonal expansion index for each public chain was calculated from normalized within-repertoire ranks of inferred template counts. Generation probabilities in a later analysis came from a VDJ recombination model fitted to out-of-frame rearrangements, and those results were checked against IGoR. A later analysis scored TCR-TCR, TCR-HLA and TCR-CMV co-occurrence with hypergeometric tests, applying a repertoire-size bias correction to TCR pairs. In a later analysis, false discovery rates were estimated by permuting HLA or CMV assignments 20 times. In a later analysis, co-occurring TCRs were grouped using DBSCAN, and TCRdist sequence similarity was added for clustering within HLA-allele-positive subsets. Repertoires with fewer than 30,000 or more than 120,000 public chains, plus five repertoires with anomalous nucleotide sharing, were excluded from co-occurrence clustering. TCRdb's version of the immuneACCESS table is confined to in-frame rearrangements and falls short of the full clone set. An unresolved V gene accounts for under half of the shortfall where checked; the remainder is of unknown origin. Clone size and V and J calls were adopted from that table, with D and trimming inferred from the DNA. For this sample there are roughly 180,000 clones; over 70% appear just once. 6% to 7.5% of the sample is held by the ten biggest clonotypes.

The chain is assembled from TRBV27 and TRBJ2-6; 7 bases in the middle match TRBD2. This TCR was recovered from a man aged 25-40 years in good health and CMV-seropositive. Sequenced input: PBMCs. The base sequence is TGTGCCAGCAGTAGGGAGGGGCAGGGAAGGCTCTCTGGGGCCAACGTCCTGACTTTC. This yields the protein CASSREGQGRLSGANVLTF.